A single sample is the source of the 32 T cell receptor beta chains below, sequenced in a study of cytomegalovirus exposure and HLA in healthy donors. A multiplex PCR was run with 60 Vbeta primers and 13 Jbeta primers. Using immunoSEQ multiplex PCR, the repertoire was profiled, and TCRdb retains in-frame clones only, with some absent. The top ten hold approximately 2% of the sample, which has 130,000 to 150,000 clones, over 70% seen once. Sequences were obtained from PBMCs. Receptors were obtained from a middle-aged woman in good health and CMV-seronegative.

This clone occurred a few times. The J gene is TRBJ2-7, the V gene TRBV5-6; the match to TRBD2 covers 10 bases. J gave up 1 base and V 3 bases, and 16 bases lay outside the gene matches. The CDR3 consists of 19 residues. From germline, CDR1 is SGHDT and CDR2 YYEEEE. This chain's CDR3 is CASSWGLGSGGRPSYEQYF. The CDR3 region has the DNA TGTGCCAGCAGCTGGGGCTTGGGTAGCGGGGGGCGACCTTCCTACGAGCAGTACTTC.

This clone turned up a few times. V gene TRBV30 combines with J gene TRBJ1-5, with D perhaps matching TRBD1 (6 bases). This CDR3 spans 12 amino acids. Germline-derived CDR1 and CDR2 are GTSNPN and SVGIG (reference sequence). V shed 5 bases and J shed 3 bases, with 8 bases lying between them. CDR3 in DNA: TGTGCCTGGGGGGACAACAATCAGCCCCAGCATTTT. It specifies CAWGDNNQPQHF.

The chain uses TRBV15 and TRBJ2-1; 9 positions match TRBD1. Germline CDR1 reads LNHNV; CDR2 reads YYDKDF (reference sequence). Losses at the gene ends were 2 bases for V and 5 bases for J; bases not matched to a gene: 7. This CDR3 is 16 amino acids long. DNA for the CDR3: TGTGCCACCAGCAGAAAACAGGGGGCGGTCGACAATGAGCAGTTCTTC. Its translation is CATSRKQGAVDNEQFF.

The V gene is TRBV19, the J gene TRBJ2-3; 8 bases line up with TRBD1. V lost 6 bases to trimming and J lost 5 bases; unmatched junction nucleotides: 4. Per the germline V gene, CDR1 is LNHDA and CDR2 is SQIVND (reference sequence). The CDR3 extends over 13 amino acids. In nucleotides, the CDR3 is TGTGCCAGTAGGACAGGGGAAGTAGATACGCAGTATTTT. It translates to CASRTGEVDTQYF.

This chain uses TRBV10-1 with TRBJ2-7; 7 bases map to TRBD1. The CDR3 sequence is 16 residues long. V gave up 0 bases and J gave up 3 bases; unmatched junction bases: 8. CDR1 is WNHNN and CDR2 is SYGVQD in the germline V gene (reference sequence). The CDR3 DNA is TGCGCCAGCAGTGAGTCGAGGGACAGTAGATTCTACGAGCAGTACTTC. As protein: CASSESRDSRFYEQYF.

V and J are TRBV18 and TRBJ1-4; no firm D call. Between the trimmed V and J ends, which lost 3 bases and 6 bases, there was a span of 17 bases. Per the germline V gene, CDR1 is KGHSH and CDR2 is LQKENI. This CDR3 comprises 16 residues. The CDR3 protein is CASSPLSAGGYEKLFF. In DNA form, the CDR3 reads TGTGCCAGCTCACCTCTGTCGGCAGGAGGATATGAAAAACTGTTTTTT.

The CDR3 sequence: CASSLPPTGISYEQYF. In DNA, the CDR3 is TGTGCCAGCAGCCTCCCTCCGACAGGGATAAGCTACGAGCAGTACTTC. The V gene is TRBV6-6, the J gene TRBJ2-7, with 7 bases lining up with TRBD1. V lost 6 bases to trimming and J lost 3 bases; unmatched junction nucleotides: 14. The CDR3 runs 16 residues. Germline loops: CDR1 MNHNY, CDR2 SVGAGI (reference sequence).

The chain links TRBV18 to TRBJ2-2; D may be TRBD1 (6 bases). Trimming took off 8 bases at V and 2 bases at J, with 15 bases between the two ends. The CDR3 extends over 15 amino acids. CDR1 is KGHSH, CDR2 LQKENI, per germline. CDR3 nucleotides: TGTGCCAGCCTAAGGAGGACAGATAACACCGGGGAGCTGTTTTTT. As protein: CASLRRTDNTGELFF.

The chain links TRBV7-9 to TRBJ2-1, with 7 bases lining up with TRBD1. In germline, CDR1 is SEHNR, CDR2 FQNEAQ (reference sequence). The trim removed 5 bases at V and 3 bases at J, leaving 4 bases unmatched. The length of the CDR3 is 14 residues. CDR3: CASSVTGYYNEQFF. In DNA form, the CDR3 reads TGTGCCAGCAGCGTGACAGGGTACTACAATGAGCAGTTCTTC.

This chain joins TRBV7-8 and TRBJ2-7; TRBD1 agrees at 9 bases. CDR1 and CDR2 (germline): SGHVS, FQNEAQ. This CDR3 is built from 15 residues. Trimming took 2 bases from V and 1 from J; bases not matched to a gene: 3. The CDR3 spells CASSLLGTGSYEQYF. The CDR3 nucleotides are TGTGCCAGCAGCTTACTGGGGACAGGGTCCTACGAGCAGTACTTC.

This clone showed up just a few times. The V call is TRBV7-9, the J call TRBJ2-7, with 8 nucleotides matching TRBD1. The CDR3 has 16 residues. The V segment lost 2 bases and the J segment 0 bases; nucleotides outside the gene matches: 6. The germline V gene encodes CDR1 SEHNR and CDR2 FQNEAQ (reference sequence). CDR3 sequence: CASSLKQGELSYEQYF. DNA of the CDR3: TGTGCCAGCAGCTTAAAACAGGGGGAACTCTCCTACGAGCAGTACTTC.

This clone showed up just once. The chain uses TRBV5-1 and TRBJ2-7, with 8 bases identical to TRBD1. V was clipped by 3 bases and J by 0 bases; unmatched bases: 5. Germline CDR1 reads SGHRS; CDR2 reads YFSETQ. The CDR3 has 15 residues. The CDR3 is CASSWDRPSSYEQYF. CDR3 coding DNA: TGCGCCAGCAGCTGGGACAGGCCTAGCTCCTACGAGCAGTACTTC. Full variable domain (remainder filled in from reference TRBV5-1 and TRBJ2-7): KAGVTQTPRYLIKTRGQQVTLSCSPISGHRSVSWYQQTPGQGLQFLFEYFSETQRNKGNFPGRFSGRQFSNSRSEMNVSTLELGDSALYLCASSWDRPSSYEQYFGPGTRLTVT.

The chain couples TRBV7-8 to TRBJ2-7, with D possibly TRBD1 on 6 matching bases. The CDR3 is 15 residues long. Germline lookup yields CDR1 SGHVS and CDR2 FQNEAQ. V dropped 5 bases and J dropped 2 bases, with 16 bases sitting between them. The CDR3 DNA reads TGTGCCAGCAGCGCACAGGGTATCGAGACCTACGAGCAGTACTTC. Amino acid sequence: CASSAQGIETYEQYF.

V is TRBV15 and J is TRBJ2-5, with TRBD2 identical over 9 bases. Trimming took 2 bases from V and 5 from J; bases not matched to a gene: 6. Germline assignment: CDR1 LNHNV and CDR2 YYDKDF (reference sequence). The CDR3 is made up of 15 amino acids. CDR3 in DNA: TGTGCCACCAGCAGAAGGGGACTAGCTCGGGAGACCCAGTACTTC. This translates into CATSRRGLARETQYF.

The gene calls are TRBV30 and TRBJ2-2, with 12 positions matching TRBD2. Germline lookup yields CDR1 GTSNPN and CDR2 SVGIG (reference sequence). V shed 6 bases and J 5 bases; nucleotides not matched to a gene: 7. This CDR3 contains 15 residues. The CDR3 loop is CACSSGGAWTGELFF. The CDR3 region has the DNA TGTGCCTGCTCTAGCGGGGGGGCGTGGACCGGGGAGCTGTTTTTT.

This clone showed up just once. The chain recombines TRBV7-2 with TRBJ2-6, with D unclear. This CDR3 region has 17 residues. CDR1 is SGHTA and CDR2 is FQGNSA in the germline V gene. V lost 4 bases and J lost 0, with 13 bases in between. The CDR3 DNA reads as TGTGCCAGCAGCTCCCTCCCCACCAGCTCTGGGGCCAACGTCCTGACTTTC. Amino acid sequence: CASSSLPTSSGANVLTF.

J is TRBJ2-2 and V is TRBV16, with D maybe TRBD2 (7 bases). This CDR3 has 18 residues. Germline lookup yields CDR1 KGHSY and CDR2 FQNENV. With 1 base removed from V and 6 bases from J, the gap between germline ends came to 21 bases. This CDR3 is CASSQLLVGAGVAGELFF. The CDR3 nucleotides are TGTGCCAGCAGCCAATTGTTAGTGGGGGCGGGAGTGGCCGGGGAGCTGTTTTTT.

This clone was recorded only once. The chain combines TRBV6-5 with TRBJ2-1; 13 bases map to TRBD2. J lost 5 bases, V lost 6 bases, and 4 bases had no gene match. CDR1 is MNHEY and CDR2 is SVGAGI in the germline V gene. The CDR3 runs 15 residues. CDR3 bases: TGTGCCAGCAGACGACTAGCGGGAGGTGACAATGAGCAGTTCTTC. It yields the protein CASRRLAGGDNEQFF.

The V and J genes are TRBV10-3 and TRBJ1-2; no definite D call. Germline V gene sequence: CDR1 ENHRY, CDR2 SYGVKD. This CDR3 comprises 17 residues. Trimming removed 3 bases at V and 2 bases at J, with 19 bases between. The chain's CDR3 is CAISDLFGGSRNYGYTF. The DNA of the CDR3 is TGTGCCATCAGTGATCTATTCGGAGGAAGCCGAAACTATGGCTACACCTTC.

This clone was picked up one time. This rearrangement joins TRBV7-9 to TRBJ2-7, with a tentative D call TRBD2 (6 bases). CDR1 is SEHNR and CDR2 is FQNEAQ in the germline V gene (reference sequence). This CDR3 is 15 amino acids long. The V end was cut by 4 bases, the J end by 2 bases, with 15 bases between. For the CDR3, the DNA is TGTGCCAGCAGCTCCATCGGGAGATCCCCCTACGAGCAGTACTTC. Translating it yields CASSSIGRSPYEQYF.

The chain employs TRBV10-3 and TRBJ1-2; maybe TRBD1 (5 bases). V lost 2 bases and J 3 bases, leaving 10 bases between the germline ends. Germline V gene lookup returns CDR1 ENHRY and CDR2 SYGVKD. There are 14 residues in the CDR3. Here the CDR3 reads CAISELGGDYGYTF. The CDR3 coding sequence is TGTGCCATCAGTGAGCTCGGGGGGGACTATGGCTACACCTTC.

The V call is TRBV7-9, the J call TRBJ1-3, with TRBD1 as a possible D gene (6 bases). From germline, CDR1 is SEHNR and CDR2 FQNEAQ (reference sequence). The CDR3 length is 19 residues. With 2 bases removed from V and 0 bases from J, the gap between germline ends came to 20 bases. CDR3 sequence: CASSLRGTDSGSSGNTIYF. CDR3 in DNA: TGTGCCAGCAGCTTACGTGGTACGGACAGCGGATCCTCTGGAAACACCATATATTTT.

The chain has TRBV6-4 and TRBJ1-2, with 8 bases matching TRBD1. The CDR3 contains 14 residues. V was clipped by 4 bases and J by 2 bases; unmatched bases: 3. The germline CDR1 and CDR2 sequences are MRHNA and SNTAGT. DNA of the CDR3: TGTGCCAGCAGTGGGACAGGGTACAACTATGGCTACACCTTC. Residues: CASSGTGYNYGYTF.

V and J are TRBV11-2 and TRBJ2-3, with D unresolved. Germline-derived CDR1 and CDR2 are SGHAT and FQNNGV. The V gene lost 5 bases and the J gene lost 2 bases, with 20 bases spanning the gap. The CDR3 is 17 residues long. The chain's CDR3 is CASSPYPRGSPTDTQYF. CDR3 in DNA: TGTGCCAGCAGCCCCTACCCTCGAGGTAGCCCCACAGATACGCAGTATTTT.

The genes are TRBV15 and TRBJ2-4; 10 nucleotides match TRBD1. Germline-derived CDR1 and CDR2 are LNHNV and YYDKDF (reference sequence). The trim removed 4 bases at V and 1 base at J, leaving 1 base unmatched. CDR3 length: 15 residues. The CDR3, as DNA: TGTGCCACCAGCATGGACAGGGGGGCCAAAAACATTCAGTACTTC. Residues: CATSMDRGAKNIQYF.

The chain recombines TRBV2 with TRBJ2-7; 7 bases line up with TRBD1. Trimming cost V 1 base and J 0 bases; bases outside gene matches: 6. Germline V gene sequence: CDR1 SNHLY, CDR2 FYNNEI. The CDR3 runs 16 residues. The CDR3 is CASSEDGTEISYEQYF. CDR3 in DNA: TGTGCCAGCAGTGAAGATGGGACAGAGATCTCCTACGAGCAGTACTTC. The full variable domain, its missing parts supplied by reference TRBV2 and TRBJ2-7, is EPEVTQTPSHQVTQMGQEVILRCVPISNHLYFYWYRQILGQKVEFLVSFYNNEISEKSEIFDDQFSVERPDGSNFTLKIRSTKLEDSAMYFCASSEDGTEISYEQYFGPGTRLTVT.

This chain links TRBV6-1 with TRBJ1-2; the match to TRBD1 covers 7 bases. The CDR3 contains 13 residues. CDR1 is MNHNS, CDR2 SASEGT, per germline. Germline trimming cut 4 bases from V and 6 bases from J; bases unmatched to any gene: 5. The CDR3, as DNA: TGTGCCAGCAGTGTACAGGGGATTGATGGCTACACCTTC. The encoded protein is CASSVQGIDGYTF.

The chain uses TRBV11-2 and TRBJ2-5; 14 bases line up with TRBD2. Per germline, CDR1 SGHAT and CDR2 FQNNGV. The V and J ends lost 7 bases and 4 bases, in that order; junction bases with no gene match: 2. CDR3 length: 14 amino acids. CDR3 sequence (DNA): TGTGCCAGCATAGGACTAGCGGGGGGAGAGACCCAGTACTTC. Translated: CASIGLAGGETQYF.

The chain couples TRBV5-5 to TRBJ2-2; 13 bases fit TRBD2. Unmatched junction bases numbered 9, after V lost 3 bases and J lost 7 bases. Per the germline V gene, CDR1 is SGHKS and CDR2 is YYEKEE (reference sequence). This CDR3 region has 17 residues. CDR3 in DNA: TGTGCCAGCAGCTCAAGTACTAGCGGGGGGGCAGGCGGGGAGCTGTTTTTT. This translates into CASSSSTSGGAGGELFF.

This clone was seen at least ten times. The chain combines TRBV2 with TRBJ1-1; the D gene is possibly TRBD1 (6 bases). The germline gives CDR1 SNHLY, CDR2 FYNNEI. The CDR3 runs to 13 residues. V lost 4 bases and J lost 1, with 7 bases in between. This CDR3 reads CASSGGQNTEAFF. DNA for the CDR3: TGTGCCAGCAGTGGGGGACAGAACACTGAAGCTTTCTTT.

The gene calls are TRBV6-1 and TRBJ1-2; 9 bases are shared with TRBD1. The ends lost 6 bases at V and 4 bases at J; junction bases unmatched: 9. From germline, CDR1 is MNHNS and CDR2 SASEGT. CDR3 size: 15 residues. In DNA form, the CDR3 reads TGTGCCAGCAGGCCTCGGACAGGGGTTACCTATGGCTACACCTTC. This codes for CASRPRTGVTYGYTF.

The chain uses TRBV6-1 and TRBJ2-7; TRBD2 might be the D (5 bases). CDR1 MNHNS and CDR2 SASEGT come from the germline V gene. The CDR3 sequence is 14 residues long. With 7 bases removed from V and 6 bases from J, the gap between germline ends came to 19 bases. CDR3 in amino acids: CASTTFRDISEQYF. DNA of the CDR3: TGTGCCAGCACCACGTTCCGGGATATCAGCGAGCAGTACTTC.